This record looks at one TCR beta chain sequence and its context. Its antigen has not been determined. The junction departs from germline at one end; a sequencing error may be responsible. This sample was taken from a study of cytomegalovirus exposure and HLA in healthy donors (dated by TCRdb to the late 2010s). Regarding the complete study: A later analysis indicated that the 90 to 150 validation repertoires were generated on the platform also employed for the 700 or so repertoires of the first cohort. The study was designed to test whether signatures of past pathogen exposure could be identified by cataloging public T cell receptors. Besides the first cohort of hundreds of subjects, a separate validation cohort made up of 120 different subjects was used. To predict cytomegalovirus infection status, the study brought together high-throughput TCR immunosequencing, statistical association of individual TCRs with disease status, and machine learning.

To prepare the library, the immunoSEQ multiplex PCR assay was applied. The authors processed their data as follows. A statistical classification framework was built to diagnose cytomegalovirus status from the catalog of TCR beta chain sequences. What TCRdb holds here is the immuneACCESS table cut down to in-frame rearrangements. Part of the clones is not present; checked against another copy, under half of the missing clones reflect an unresolved V gene, and the others are unexplained. V and J calls and clone size are those listed in that table; D and trimming were worked out from the DNA. The sample table shows 250,000 or so clones, and nearly 90% are seen once. 0.3% to 0.4% of the sample is in the top ten clones. On the study overall, not on this receptor specifically: A later analysis lacked HLA typing for the validation cohort, so it scored co-occurrence in that cohort across all 110 or so repertoires. Across donors, most TCR sequences were observed very rarely, whereas some public TCRs were present in many individuals. Three of the identified cytomegalovirus-associated TCR beta chains were confirmed in vitro to be specific for cytomegalovirus antigens. The study listed 150 to 200 TCR beta chains as associated with cytomegalovirus. According to the authors, the approach could potentially be generalized to other disease states and immunological phenotypes. Of the cluster scores, roughly 93% were above 0 in a later analysis, which found that TCRs clustered in the first cohort also tended to co-occur in the approximately 120 validation repertoires. Cytomegalovirus status was reported to be diagnosed by the classifier with high specificity and sensitivity in both the original and validation cohorts.

The germline V gene specifies MNHEY as CDR1 and SVGAGI as CDR2. The CDR3, cysteine through phenylalanine, is 14 amino acids long. Just the 42-base CDR3 DNA is kept, in frame starting at base 1. Separate from the approximately 700-subject first cohort, the validation cohort of 95 to 150 subjects was the group to which the donors belonged. The sample taken for sequencing was PBMCs. The receptor was isolated from a woman under 30 in good health and CMV-seronegative. Recombination connected TRBV6-5 to TRBJ2-2; TRBD2 is perhaps the D gene, given 5 matching bases. The DNA sequence reads TGTGCCAGCACTTTTGGGGAGAACGCCGGGGAGCTGTTTTTT. It specifies CASTFGENAGELFF.